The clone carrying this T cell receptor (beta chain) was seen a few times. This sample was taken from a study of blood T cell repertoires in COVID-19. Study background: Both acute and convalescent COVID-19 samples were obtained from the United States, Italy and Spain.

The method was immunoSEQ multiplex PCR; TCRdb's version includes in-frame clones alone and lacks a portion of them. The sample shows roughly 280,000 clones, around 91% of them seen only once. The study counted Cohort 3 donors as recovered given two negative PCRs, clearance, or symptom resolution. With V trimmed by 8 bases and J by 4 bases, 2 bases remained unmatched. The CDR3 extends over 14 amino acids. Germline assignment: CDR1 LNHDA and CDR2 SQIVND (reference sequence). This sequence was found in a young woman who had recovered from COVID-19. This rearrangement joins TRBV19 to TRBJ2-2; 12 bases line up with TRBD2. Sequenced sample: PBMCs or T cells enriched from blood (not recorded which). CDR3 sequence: CASETSGGTGELFF. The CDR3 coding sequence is TGTGCCAGTGAGACTAGCGGGGGCACCGGGGAGCTGTTTTTT.